These 17 T cell receptor beta chains were all obtained from the same sample, sequenced in a study of blood T cell repertoires in COVID-19. Measured with immunoSEQ multiplex PCR; TCRdb has only the in-frame clones, and not every one. The sample lists roughly 170,000 clones; about 87% were seen once. The sample comprised peripheral blood. The receptors originated from a man between 40 and 49 years old with active or convalescent COVID-19.

V gene TRBV7-9 combines with J gene TRBJ2-7, with D perhaps TRBD1 (6 bases). This CDR3 is built from 12 residues. The germline CDR1 and CDR2 sequences are SEHNR and FQNEAQ (reference sequence). The germline V and J ends were trimmed by 5 bases and 3 bases, with 8 bases remaining between them. This CDR3 reads CASSKQGYEQYF. In DNA form, the CDR3 reads TGTGCCAGCAGCAAACAGGGCTACGAGCAGTACTTC.

The rearrangement joins TRBV3-1 (or the pseudogene TRBV3-2) to TRBJ2-3; the match to TRBD1 covers 9 bases. Germline trimming cut 5 bases from V and 1 base from J; bases unmatched to any gene: 1. There are 14 residues in the CDR3. From germline, CDR1 is LGHDT and CDR2 YNNKEL (reference sequence). CDR3 region: CASSGTGRTDTQYF. CDR3 DNA sequence: TGTGCCAGCAGCGGGACAGGGCGCACAGATACGCAGTATTTT.

This chain links TRBV5-1 with TRBJ1-2, with 8 nucleotides matching TRBD1. Looked up from germline, CDR1 is SGHRS and CDR2 is YFSETQ. The CDR3 is 13 amino acids. Trimming at V came to 5 bases and at J to 3 bases, leaving 3 bases not matched to a gene. In nucleotides, the CDR3 is TGCGCCAGCAGACCGGGACAGGACTATGGCTACACCTTC. Translated, it gives CASRPGQDYGYTF.

The rearrangement joins TRBV9 to TRBJ2-2; 10 nucleotides agree with TRBD2. Germline trimming cut 1 base from V and 1 base from J; bases unmatched to any gene: 1. Germline CDR1 and CDR2: SGDLS and YYNGEE. The CDR3 spans 16 residues. This CDR3 is CASSVSSGGNTGELFF. The CDR3 bases are TGTGCCAGCAGCGTATCTAGCGGGGGGAACACCGGGGAGCTGTTTTTT.

The V call is TRBV6-2 or TRBV6-3, the J call TRBJ2-1; 9 bases agree with TRBD2. Germline CDR1 MNHEY, CDR2 SVGEGT. With 0 bases clipped from V and 5 bases from J, the junction kept 8 bases outside the gene matches. This CDR3 has 17 amino acids. The CDR3 spells CASSYSSGAGGHNEQFF. In DNA, the CDR3 is TGTGCCAGCAGTTACTCGAGTGGAGCGGGGGGACACAATGAGCAGTTCTTC.

V is TRBV10-2 and J is TRBJ2-5, with D perhaps matching TRBD2 (7 bases). This CDR3 comprises 13 residues. Trimming shortened V by 2 bases and J by 5 bases, and 9 bases separated the two germline ends. Germline values: CDR1 WSHSY, CDR2 SAAADI. CDR3 bases: TGCGCCAGCAGTGAGAGGGGGGGGGAGACCCAGTACTTC. This codes for CASSERGGETQYF.

This rearrangement joins TRBV7-3 to TRBJ1-1; no clear D gene. Trimming cost V 1 base and J 1 base, with 7 bases left between them. The CDR3 contains 14 residues. Germline loops: CDR1 SGHTA, CDR2 FQGTGA. The CDR3 DNA sequence: TGTGCCAGCAGCTTAAATCAAGCGAACACTGAAGCTTTCTTT. This codes for CASSLNQANTEAFF.

The chain has TRBV28 and TRBJ1-2, with TRBD1 matching over 10 bases. The V gene's germline CDR1 is MDHEN and CDR2 SYDVKM. The CDR3 loop spans 13 amino acids. J was trimmed by 8 bases and V by 11 bases; bases with no gene match: 11. The CDR3 protein is CAHGQGVVQGYTF. CDR3 DNA sequence: TGTGCCCATGGACAGGGGGTCGTGCAGGGCTACACCTTC.

The chain combines TRBV5-3 with TRBJ1-1; D gene unclear. TRBV5-3 is annotated as an ORF whose role is uncertain. The CDR3 is made up of 17 amino acids. V lost 0 bases to trimming and J lost 1 base, with 16 bases between them. The CDR3 region has the DNA TGTGCCAGAAGCTTGGGTTCGGAGATCCTAAGGAACACTGAAGCTTTCTTT. Protein product: CARSLGSEILRNTEAFF.

The V and J genes are TRBV5-1 and TRBJ1-1, with D possibly being TRBD1 (5 bases). CDR1 is SGHRS, CDR2 YFSETQ, per germline. The CDR3 consists of 18 residues. V shed 3 bases and J shed 1 base, with 22 bases lying between them. CDR3 in DNA: TGCGCCAGCAGCTCGGAATTGGGAACAGGTTTCAAGAACACTGAAGCTTTCTTT. Translating it yields CASSSELGTGFKNTEAFF.

V and J are TRBV27 and TRBJ2-3, with 7 bases aligning to TRBD1. There are 16 residues in the CDR3. Germline assignment: CDR1 MNHEY and CDR2 SMNVEV (reference sequence). V dropped 4 bases and J dropped 1; count of bases not matched to a gene: 8. The DNA for the CDR3 is TGTGCCAGCAGTTCGGGGACAGACCACGGCACAGATACGCAGTATTTT. Protein product: CASSSGTDHGTDTQYF.

The V and J genes are TRBV20-1 and TRBJ1-1; a weak D match, TRBD1 (5 bases). The CDR3 covers 11 residues. V gave up 3 bases and J gave up 8 bases, with 10 bases separating them. Germline-derived CDR1 and CDR2 are DFQATT and SNEGSKA (reference sequence). CDR3 protein: CSASRQTEAFF. Here the CDR3 DNA reads TGCAGTGCTAGTAGACAGACCGAAGCTTTCTTT.

The chain combines TRBV19 with TRBJ2-5; TRBD1 might be the D (6 bases). The V gene lost 1 base and the J gene lost 3 bases, with 12 bases spanning the gap. CDR1 is LNHDA and CDR2 is SQIVND in the germline V gene (reference sequence). This CDR3 has 15 residues. CDR3 protein: CASSIGGRREETQYF. The CDR3 nucleotides are TGTGCCAGTAGTATAGGGGGGCGACGGGAAGAGACCCAGTACTTC.

The chain combines TRBV12-5 with TRBJ1-5, with 9 positions matching TRBD1. The CDR3 totals 17 residues. CDR1 LGHNT and CDR2 FRNRAP come from the germline V gene. Trimming at V came to 4 bases and at J to 2 bases, leaving 9 bases not matched to a gene. The CDR3 reads CASGSGQGLSGNQPQHF. In nucleotides, the CDR3 is TGTGCTAGTGGTTCGGGACAGGGATTAAGTGGCAATCAGCCCCAGCATTTT. Using reference TRBV12-5 and TRBJ1-5 for the parts outside the CDR3, the full variable domain is DARVTQTPRHKVTEMGQEVTMRCQPILGHNTVFWYRQTMMQGLELLAYFRNRAPLDDSGMPKDRFSAEMPDATLATLKIQPSEPRDSAVYFCASGSGQGLSGNQPQHFGDGTRLSIL.

V is TRBV6-5 and J is TRBJ2-1; 10 nucleotides align to TRBD1. The V and J ends lost 7 bases and 4 bases, in that order; junction bases with no gene match: 1. Per the germline V gene, CDR1 is MNHEY and CDR2 is SVGAGI. This CDR3 has 13 amino acids. Here the CDR3 reads CASKGQGYNEQFF. DNA of the CDR3: TGTGCCAGCAAGGGACAGGGGTACAATGAGCAGTTCTTC.

The chain couples TRBV28 to TRBJ1-2; perhaps TRBD1 as D (6 bases). Trimming shortened V by 3 bases and J by 4 bases, and 15 bases separated the two germline ends. The germline CDR1 and CDR2 sequences are MDHEN and SYDVKM. The CDR3 loop spans 15 amino acids. CDR3 protein: CASSFRTVWGYGYTF. Here the CDR3 DNA reads TGTGCCAGCAGTTTCCGGACAGTCTGGGGCTATGGCTACACCTTC.

This clone was recorded once. V usage is TRBV5-4 and J usage is TRBJ1-2; 7 bases fit TRBD1. The CDR3 consists of 14 residues. After removal of 5 bases from V and 4 bases from J, the junction contained 8 bases not matched to a gene. Germline values: CDR1 SGHNT, CDR2 YYREEE (reference sequence). CDR3 nucleotide sequence: TGTGCCAGCAGGACGGGGCAGGGGGGCTATGGCTACACCTTC. It specifies CASRTGQGGYGYTF.